Presented here are 19 T cell receptor beta chains from one specimen sequenced in a study of graft-versus-host responses after intestinal transplantation. Measured with immunoSEQ multiplex PCR; TCRdb has only the in-frame clones, and not every one. The sample holds under 7,500 clones, 68% seen once. Processing was applied to graft tissue in order to liberate intraepithelial and lamina propria lymphocytes. The sequences come from ileum tissue, collected 50 to 55 days after transplant. The receptors come from a human patient who received an intestinal transplant, so some T cells may come from the graft donor.

The J gene is TRBJ2-3, the V gene TRBV6-6; TRBD2 might be the D (6 bases). Germline-derived CDR1 and CDR2 are MNHNY and SVGAGI (reference sequence). The CDR3 contains 15 residues. V was trimmed by 0 bases and J by 1 base, leaving 8 bases between them. The CDR3 coding sequence is TGTGCCAGCAGTTACTCGTCGGGGGGCACAGATACGCAGTATTTT. Amino acid sequence: CASSYSSGGTDTQYF.

The J gene is TRBJ2-5, the V gene TRBV2, with TRBD1 matching 8 bases. In germline, CDR1 is SNHLY, CDR2 FYNNEI. The CDR3 length is 13 residues. Trimming cost V 7 bases and J 3 bases; bases outside gene matches: 4. In DNA form, the CDR3 reads TGTGCCAGCACTACGGACAGGGAAGAGACCCAGTACTTC. It is translated as CASTTDREETQYF.

This clone was seen a few times. The sample has other DNA sequences that encode this CDR3 too. V usage is TRBV27 and J usage is TRBJ2-7; TRBD1 aligns across 8 bases. CDR1 is MNHEY and CDR2 is SMNVEV in the germline V gene (reference sequence). With V trimmed by 5 bases and J by 4 bases, 4 bases remained unmatched. The CDR3 totals 13 residues. The CDR3 DNA follows: TGTGCCAGCAGTCCGAGGACAGGGTACGAGCAGTACGTC. Its protein is CASSPRTGYEQYV.

This clone was picked up a small number of times. The gene calls are TRBV19 and TRBJ2-3, with 7 bases that match TRBD2. The CDR3 loop spans 15 amino acids. CDR1 LNHDA and CDR2 SQIVND come from the germline V gene (reference sequence). The V segment lost 3 bases and the J segment 0 bases; nucleotides outside the gene matches: 3. CDR3 sequence (DNA): TGTGCCAGTAGTATCGGCGGGAGTAGCACAGATACGCAGTATTTT. Translated, it gives CASSIGGSSTDTQYF.

CDR3 coding DNA: TGTGCCAGCAGCATCGGAGGACAGGGGGCTTCTTATAGCAATCAGCCCCAGCATTTT. As protein: CASSIGGQGASYSNQPQHF. V usage is TRBV28 and J usage is TRBJ1-5; 11 nucleotides line up with TRBD1. V was pared by 6 bases and J by 0 bases, with 13 bases of the junction left unmatched. The CDR3 runs to 19 residues. CDR1 MDHEN and CDR2 SYDVKM come from the germline V gene.

This clone showed up just a few times. The rearrangement joins TRBV4-1 to TRBJ2-1; a weak D match, TRBD1 (6 bases). The CDR3 totals 13 residues. V was trimmed by 4 bases and J by 7 bases, leaving 11 bases between them. Germline V gene lookup returns CDR1 MGHRA and CDR2 YSYEKL. CDR3 sequence: CASSLGAGNEQFF. In DNA form, the CDR3 reads TGCGCCAGCAGCCTGGGGGCAGGAAATGAGCAGTTCTTC.

The CDR3 DNA is TGTGCCAGCAAGGACAGGGGCGCCTATGGCTACACCTTC. Protein: CASKDRGAYGYTF. J is TRBJ1-2 and V is TRBV28; 9 positions agree with TRBD1. The V and J ends lost 7 bases and 4 bases, in that order; junction bases with no gene match: 4. Germline CDR1 and CDR2: MDHEN and SYDVKM. The CDR3 spans 13 residues.

The chain uses TRBV5-8 and TRBJ1-5; 9 nucleotides align to TRBD1. V lost 3 bases and J lost 8; bases outside the gene matches: 12. The CDR3 extends over 16 amino acids. The germline gives CDR1 SGHTS, CDR2 YDEGEE. CDR3 protein: CASSYYLGQGGEPQHF. Here the CDR3 DNA reads TGTGCCAGCAGCTACTACCTGGGACAGGGTGGAGAGCCCCAGCATTTT.

The rearrangement uses TRBV5-1 and TRBJ2-3, with TRBD2 matching over 11 bases. Per germline, CDR1 SGHRS and CDR2 YFSETQ. The length of the CDR3 is 20 residues. Unmatched junction bases numbered 21, after V lost 6 bases and J lost 3 bases. In DNA, the CDR3 is TGCGCCAGCACCCCCGGAGGGGGGTTTAGCGGGGGGGCCGGGACAGATACGCAGTATTTT. Protein sequence: CASTPGGGFSGGAGTDTQYF.

The chain has TRBV5-8 and TRBJ2-3; 10 nucleotides match TRBD2. The CDR3 has 15 amino acids. Germline values: CDR1 SGHTS, CDR2 YDEGEE. Unmatched junction bases numbered 9, after V lost 9 bases and J lost 2 bases. CDR3 coding DNA: TGTGCCACCCAACTAGCGGGGTACTACACAGATACGCAGTATTTT. It translates to CATQLAGYYTDTQYF.

The rearrangement joins TRBV27 to TRBJ2-5, with 7 bases identical to TRBD2. The CDR3 is 14 residues long. The J segment lost 4 bases and the V segment lost 5 bases, leaving 7 bases of the junction unmatched. The germline V gene encodes CDR1 MNHEY and CDR2 SMNVEV (reference sequence). CDR3 DNA sequence: TGTGCCAGCAGTCTCCGGCTAGCGGCAGAGACCCAGTACTTC. This encodes CASSLRLAAETQYF.

This clone qualifies as medium-sized (0.01 to 0.1%). This chain joins TRBV4-3 and TRBJ1-1, with 9 bases fitting TRBD1. The CDR3 runs 15 residues. V was clipped by 0 bases and J by 4 bases; unmatched bases: 3. Germline CDR1 and CDR2: LGHNA and YSLEER. In nucleotides, the CDR3 is TGCGCCAGCAGCCAAGAAGCACAGGGGGCCACTGAAGCTTTCTTT. This sequence encodes CASSQEAQGATEAFF.

By frequency in the sample, this clone is medium-sized (0.01 to 0.1%). The chain couples TRBV6-5 to TRBJ1-2; 7 nucleotides line up with TRBD1. With V trimmed by 6 bases and J by 4 bases, 8 bases remained unmatched. The CDR3 is made up of 14 amino acids. Germline V gives CDR1 MNHEY, CDR2 SVGAGI. CDR3 in DNA: TGTGCCAGCAGCCCACCAGGGGGTGTCTATGGCTACACCTTC. This gives the protein CASSPPGGVYGYTF.

The chain joins TRBV4-1 to TRBJ1-5; D is unclear. The CDR3 extends over 17 amino acids. Trimming pared 0 bases from V and 4 bases from J, leaving 16 bases between. CDR1 and CDR2 (germline): MGHRA, YSYEKL. DNA of the CDR3: TGCGCCAGCAGCCAAGACGCGTTCTTAGGAGCGAATCAGCCCCAGCATTTT. Protein: CASSQDAFLGANQPQHF.

V usage is TRBV28 and J usage is TRBJ1-2; D remains unclear. The CDR3 sequence is 14 residues long. V lost 2 bases and J 8 bases, leaving 15 bases between the germline ends. In germline, CDR1 is MDHEN, CDR2 SYDVKM. The CDR3 loop is CASSLGVVGGGYTF. Written as DNA, the CDR3 is TGTGCCAGCAGTTTAGGAGTGGTGGGTGGCGGCTACACCTTC.

The chain is built from TRBV5-1 and TRBJ1-2; 11 positions agree with TRBD1. CDR1 is SGHRS, CDR2 YFSETQ, per germline. Trimming removed 4 bases from V and 8 bases from J; junction bases left unmatched: 7. The CDR3 is made up of 14 amino acids. The CDR3, as DNA: TGCGCCAGCAGCCGACTGGGACAGGGGGAAGGCTACACCTTC. Its translation is CASSRLGQGEGYTF. The full variable domain, rest sourced from reference TRBV5-1 and TRBJ1-2, is KAGVTQTPRYLIKTRGQQVTLSCSPISGHRSVSWYQQTPGQGLQFLFEYFSETQRNKGNFPGRFSGRQFSNSRSEMNVSTLELGDSALYLCASSRLGQGEGYTFGSGTRLTVV.

J is TRBJ1-2 and V is TRBV4-2; D remains ambiguous. The CDR3 consists of 17 residues. The germline V gene encodes CDR1 LGHNA and CDR2 YNFKEQ. Trimming cost V 6 bases and J 5 bases, with 25 bases left between them. The CDR3 coding sequence is TGTGCCAGCAGTCATACGACCTTGGCCGCGGCGTGGTATGGCTACACCTTC. It specifies CASSHTTLAAAWYGYTF.

V gene TRBV6-1 combines with J gene TRBJ1-2; D not resolved. This CDR3 comprises 13 residues. V lost 6 bases to trimming and J lost 2 bases, with 10 bases between them. Germline V CDR1 and CDR2: MNHNS, SASEGT. The CDR3 DNA reads TGTGCCAGCAGCTGGGAGCTAAACTATGGCTACACCTTC. The encoded protein is CASSWELNYGYTF.

This chain joins TRBV6-5 and TRBJ1-1; 9 nucleotides match TRBD1. This CDR3 contains 13 residues. CDR1 MNHEY and CDR2 SVGAGI come from the germline V gene. In DNA, the CDR3 is TGTGATAGTAGACAGGGGGTAAACACTGAAGCTTTCTTT. Translated: CDSRQGVNTEAFF.